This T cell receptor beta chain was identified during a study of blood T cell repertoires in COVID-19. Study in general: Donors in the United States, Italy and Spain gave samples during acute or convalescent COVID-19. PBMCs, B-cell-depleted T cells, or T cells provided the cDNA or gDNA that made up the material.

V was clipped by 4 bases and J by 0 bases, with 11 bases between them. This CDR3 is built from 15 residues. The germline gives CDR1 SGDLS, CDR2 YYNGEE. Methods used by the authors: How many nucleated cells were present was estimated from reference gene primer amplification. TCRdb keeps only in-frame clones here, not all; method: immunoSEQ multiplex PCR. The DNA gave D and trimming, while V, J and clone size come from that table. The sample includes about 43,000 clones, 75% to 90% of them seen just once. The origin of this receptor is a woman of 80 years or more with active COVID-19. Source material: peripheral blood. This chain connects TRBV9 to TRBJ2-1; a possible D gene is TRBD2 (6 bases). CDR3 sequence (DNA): TGTGCCAGCAGCCCCGGAGGGAGCTCCTACAATGAGCAGTTCTTC. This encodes CASSPGGSSYNEQFF.